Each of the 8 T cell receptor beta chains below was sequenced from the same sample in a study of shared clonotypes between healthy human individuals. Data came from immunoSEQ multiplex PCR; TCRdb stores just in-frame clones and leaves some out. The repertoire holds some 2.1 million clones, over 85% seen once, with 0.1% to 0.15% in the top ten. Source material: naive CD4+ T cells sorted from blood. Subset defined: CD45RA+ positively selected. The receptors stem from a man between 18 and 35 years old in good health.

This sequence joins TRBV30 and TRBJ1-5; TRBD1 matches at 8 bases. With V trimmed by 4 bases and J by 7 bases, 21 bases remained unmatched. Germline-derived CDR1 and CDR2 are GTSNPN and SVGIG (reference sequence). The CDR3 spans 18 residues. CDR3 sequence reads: CAWTPGLPQGGAGQPQHF. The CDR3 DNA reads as TGTGCCTGGACCCCGGGACTGCCACAGGGGGGGGCAGGGCAGCCCCAGCATTTT.

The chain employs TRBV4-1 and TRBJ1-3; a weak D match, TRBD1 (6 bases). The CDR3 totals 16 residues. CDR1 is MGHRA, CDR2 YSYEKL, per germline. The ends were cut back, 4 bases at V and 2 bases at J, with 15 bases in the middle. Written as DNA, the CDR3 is TGCGCCAGCAGCCGAGCAGGACAGACCGCTGGAAACACCATATATTTT. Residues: CASSRAGQTAGNTIYF.

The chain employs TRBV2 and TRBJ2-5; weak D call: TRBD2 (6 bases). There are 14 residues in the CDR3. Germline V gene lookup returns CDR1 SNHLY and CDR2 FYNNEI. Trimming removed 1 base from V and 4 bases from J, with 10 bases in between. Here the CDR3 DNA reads TGTGCCAGCAGTGAAGGATCCGGGAGAGAGACCCAGTACTTC. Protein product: CASSEGSGRETQYF.

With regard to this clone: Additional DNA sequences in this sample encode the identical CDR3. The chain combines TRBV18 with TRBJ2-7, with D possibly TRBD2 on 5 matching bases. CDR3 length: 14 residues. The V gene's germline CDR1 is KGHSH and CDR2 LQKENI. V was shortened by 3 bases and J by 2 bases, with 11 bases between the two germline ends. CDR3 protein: CASSPSGIPYEQYF. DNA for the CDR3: TGTGCCAGCTCACCGTCCGGGATCCCCTACGAGCAGTACTTC.

The CDR3 loop reads CASSYVGARRELFF. In DNA, the CDR3 is TGTGCCAGCAGTTACGTGGGGGCGCGGCGGGAGCTGTTTTTT. The V gene is TRBV6-5, the J gene TRBJ2-2; D is possibly TRBD1 (6 bases). CDR1 MNHEY and CDR2 SVGAGI come from the germline V gene. With 2 bases removed from V and 9 bases from J, the gap between germline ends came to 13 bases. The CDR3 contains 14 residues.

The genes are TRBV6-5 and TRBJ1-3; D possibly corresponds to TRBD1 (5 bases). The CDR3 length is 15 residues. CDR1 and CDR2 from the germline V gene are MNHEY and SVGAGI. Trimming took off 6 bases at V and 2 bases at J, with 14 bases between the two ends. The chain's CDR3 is CASRLTQGTGNTIYF. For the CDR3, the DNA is TGTGCCAGCAGACTCACGCAGGGTACTGGAAACACCATATATTTT.

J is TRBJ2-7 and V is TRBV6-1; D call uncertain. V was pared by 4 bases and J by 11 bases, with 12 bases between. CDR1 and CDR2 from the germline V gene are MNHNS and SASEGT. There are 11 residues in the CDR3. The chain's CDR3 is CASSGWNQEYF. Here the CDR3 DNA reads TGTGCCAGCAGTGGATGGAATCAGGAGTACTTC.

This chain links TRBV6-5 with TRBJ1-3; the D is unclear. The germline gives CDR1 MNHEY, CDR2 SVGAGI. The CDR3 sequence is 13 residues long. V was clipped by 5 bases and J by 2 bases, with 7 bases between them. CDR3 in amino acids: CASSLPAGNTIYF. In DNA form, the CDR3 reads TGTGCCAGCAGTCTCCCAGCTGGAAACACCATATATTTT.